Listed below are T cell receptor beta chains from one sample, sequenced in a study of type 1 regulatory T cells. TCRdb re-analysed the reads in MiXCR, keeping a single row per CDR3 protein. Of around 64,000 distinct CDR3 sequences in the sample, around 21% were seen once. Their target antigens are unknown. Material: cultured type 1 regulatory T (Tr1) cells, either the whole culture or a sorted fraction (not recorded which). The receptors come from a human donor in good health. Each CDR3 is given with its conserved first and last residue. D genes are given only for firm matches. The size of a clone is reported for some rows only, either as once, few or many, or as a class for expanded clones.

D gene | J gene | clone size | V gene | CDR3 protein | CDR3 DNA
TRBD1 | TRBJ2-1 | few | TRBV6-5 | CASSNPLSFGTGVINEQFF | TGTGCCAGCAGCAATCCTCTATCTTTCGGGACAGGGGTTATCAATGAGCAGTTCTTC
NA | TRBJ2-2 | NA | TRBV9 | CASSPWTDNTGELFF | TGTGCCAGCAGCCCATGGACAGACAACACCGGGGAGCTGTTTTTT
NA | TRBJ1-1 | NA | TRBV7-3 | CASSLRTPRAGTEAFF | TGTGCCAGCAGCTTACGGACACCGAGAGCGGGCACTGAAGCTTTCTTT
NA | TRBJ2-5 | NA | TRBV4-2 | CASSQERNEETQYF | TGTGCCAGCAGCCAAGAGAGGAACGAAGAGACCCAGTACTTC
NA | TRBJ2-3 | NA | TRBV20-1 | CSASGRASILTDTQYF | TGCAGTGCTAGTGGTCGGGCTAGCATTCTCACAGATACGCAGTATTTT
NA | TRBJ2-7 | many | TRBV7-2 | CASSLDSRPGNEQYF | TGTGCCAGCAGCTTAGATTCCAGGCCCGGTAACGAGCAGTACTTC
TRBD2 | TRBJ2-7 | few | TRBV7-2 | CASSLDRLGLEPYEQYF | TGTGCCAGCAGCTTAGATAGGCTGGGACTAGAACCCTACGAGCAGTACTTC
TRBD2 | TRBJ2-2 | few | TRBV15 | CATSSPGTSGRVDTGELFF | TGTGCCACCAGCAGCCCCGGGACTAGCGGGAGGGTAGACACCGGGGAGCTGTTTTTT
NA | TRBJ2-1 | few | TRBV19 | CASSTSSSYNEQFF | TGTGCCAGTAGTACGTCGAGCTCCTACAATGAGCAGTTCTTC
NA | TRBJ2-3 | NA | TRBV20-1 | CSVPRDFLTDTQYF | TGCAGTGTCCCCCGGGACTTTCTCACAGATACGCAGTATTTT
NA | TRBJ2-5 | NA | TRBV6-6 | CASSYGGQETQYF | TGTGCCAGCAGTTACGGGGGGCAGGAGACCCAGTACTTC
NA | TRBJ1-5 | few | TRBV12-3/TRBV12-4 | CASSLLRDQPQHF | TGTGCCAGCAGTCTACTCAGGGATCAGCCCCAGCATTTT
NA | TRBJ2-1 | few | TRBV7-9 | CASSLENHNEQFF | TGTGCCAGCAGCTTGGAGAACCACAATGAGCAGTTCTTC
NA | TRBJ1-4 | once | TRBV7-2 | CASSSLHGAEKLFF | TGTGCCAGCAGCTCACTCCACGGGGCTGAAAAACTGTTTTTT
NA | TRBJ2-1 | NA | TRBV7-3 | CASSGASNEQFF | TGTGCCAGCAGCGGAGCTTCAAATGAGCAGTTCTTC
NA | TRBJ2-3 | many | TRBV27 | CASSPSLIATQYF | TGTGCCAGCAGTCCGTCCCTAATTGCTACGCAGTATTTT
NA | TRBJ1-2 | many | TRBV5-1 | CASSLGIYGYTF | TGCGCCAGCAGCTTGGGGATTTATGGCTACACCTTC
NA | TRBJ1-1 | NA | TRBV11-2 | CASSPRRGVNTEAFF | TGTGCCAGCAGCCCCCGGAGGGGGGTGAACACTGAAGCTTTCTTT
NA | TRBJ2-7 | NA | TRBV5-5 | CASSSRDTHYEQYF | TGTGCCAGCAGCTCCCGGGACACACACTACGAGCAGTACTTC
NA | TRBJ1-4 | few | TRBV30 | CAYKSGAANEKLFF | TGTGCCTATAAATCAGGTGCAGCTAATGAAAAACTGTTTTTT
NA | TRBJ2-6 | once | TRBV30 | CAWSTTGTGANVLTF | TGTGCCTGGAGTACCACAGGGACCGGGGCCAACGTCCTGACTTTC
NA | TRBJ2-7 | few | TRBV27 | CASSSPGKGTYEQYF | TGTGCCAGCAGTTCCCCAGGGAAGGGAACCTACGAGCAGTACTTC
NA | TRBJ2-5 | NA | TRBV7-9 | CASSLALRFQETQYF | TGTGCCAGCAGCTTAGCGCTTAGATTTCAGGAGACCCAGTACTTC
TRBD1 | TRBJ2-7 | few | TRBV20-1 | CSAKTGAEQYF | TGCAGTGCGAAAACAGGGGCCGAGCAGTACTTC
NA | TRBJ2-2 | few | TRBV5-1 | CASTLGLALTTGELFF | TGCGCCAGCACCCTTGGGCTAGCCCTTACCACCGGGGAGCTGTTTTTT
NA | TRBJ1-4 | NA | TRBV20-1 | CSAGRGGIGEKLFF | TGCAGTGCTGGACGAGGGGGTATAGGTGAAAAACTGTTTTTT
TRBD2 | TRBJ2-3 | few | TRBV20-1 | CSARWTSSADTQYF | TGCAGTGCTAGATGGACTAGCTCGGCAGATACGCAGTATTTT
NA | TRBJ2-3 | once | TRBV7-6 | CASSLVGLRAATDTQYF | TGTGCCAGCAGCTTAGTAGGTCTGCGGGCGGCCACAGATACGCAGTATTTT
NA | TRBJ2-4 | NA | TRBV5-1 | CASSNPSENIQYF | TGCGCCAGCAGCAACCCCTCCGAAAACATTCAGTACTTC
NA | TRBJ2-7 | few | TRBV20-1 | CSASRLAATYEQYF | TGCAGTGCTAGTAGGTTAGCGGCCACCTACGAGCAGTACTTC
NA | TRBJ1-6 | few | TRBV5-1 | CASSLGPTGNSPLHF | TGCGCCAGCAGCTTGGGACCTACAGGGAATTCACCCCTCCACTTT
NA | TRBJ2-1 | few | TRBV5-1 | CASSKYDEQFF | TGCGCCAGCAGCAAATACGATGAGCAGTTCTTC
TRBD1 | TRBJ1-2 | NA | TRBV4-3 | CASSQEDRVGYTF | TGCGCCAGCAGCCAAGAAGACAGGGTTGGCTACACCTTC
NA | TRBJ1-4 | NA | TRBV18 | CASSPRTGANEKLFF | TGTGCCAGCTCACCACGAACAGGTGCTAATGAAAAACTGTTTTTT
NA | TRBJ1-1 | NA | TRBV28 | CASSLNPGLGVEAFF | TGTGCCAGCAGTTTGAACCCGGGACTCGGCGTTGAAGCTTTCTTT
NA | TRBJ2-2 | few | TRBV7-3 | CASSLTGTRGGELFF | TGTGCCAGCAGCTTAACCGGGACCCGAGGCGGGGAGCTGTTTTTT
NA | TRBJ1-1 | NA | TRBV4-2 | CASSQGPGVNTEAFF | TGTGCCAGCAGCCAAGGTCCCGGGGTGAACACTGAAGCTTTCTTT
NA | TRBJ1-5 | NA | TRBV6-5 | CASSIQGGNQPQHF | TGTGCCAGCAGCATACAGGGCGGCAATCAGCCCCAGCATTTT
NA | TRBJ2-1 | NA | TRBV5-1 | CASSRRDFHNEQFF | TGCGCCAGCAGCCGGAGGGACTTCCACAATGAGCAGTTCTTC
NA | TRBJ2-1 | NA | TRBV20-1 | CSATSWDEQFF | TGCAGTGCTACTAGTTGGGATGAGCAGTTCTTC
TRBD1 | TRBJ1-3 | few | TRBV10-3 | CAISDRGENTIYF | TGTGCCATCAGCGACAGGGGGGAAAACACCATATATTTT
NA | TRBJ2-7 | NA | TRBV19 | CASSYKRSIQDEQYF | TGTGCCAGTAGTTATAAGAGGTCTATACAAGATGAGCAGTACTTC
NA | TRBJ1-2 | NA | TRBV7-2 | CASSLSDSSGGYTF | TGTGCCAGCAGCCTAAGCGACAGCTCGGGAGGCTACACCTTC
TRBD2 | TRBJ2-1 | few | TRBV7-9 | CASSLGWSGRAYEQFF | TGTGCCAGCAGCTTAGGGTGGAGCGGGAGGGCGTATGAGCAGTTCTTC
NA | TRBJ2-5 | few | TRBV7-2 | CASSLYVETQYF | TGTGCCAGCAGCCTTTATGTGGAGACCCAGTACTTC
NA | TRBJ1-3 | few | TRBV4-2 | CASSQDNPGLGSGNTIYF | TGTGCCAGCAGCCAAGATAATCCAGGGTTAGGCTCTGGAAACACCATATATTTT
TRBD1 | TRBJ2-2 | NA | TRBV7-2 | CASSIQGADTGELFF | TGTGCCAGCAGCATACAGGGGGCAGACACCGGGGAGCTGTTTTTT
TRBD2 | TRBJ2-1 | NA | TRBV11-2 | CASSVRLAGEQFF | TGTGCCAGCAGCGTTAGACTAGCGGGTGAGCAGTTCTTC
NA | TRBJ1-6 | few | TRBV5-1 | CASSLGGNNSPLHF | TGCGCCAGCAGCTTGGGGGGGAATAATTCACCCCTCCACTTT
TRBD1 | TRBJ2-3 | NA | TRBV7-3 | CASNLGVGQGTDTQYF | TGTGCCAGCAATTTAGGAGTCGGACAGGGAACAGATACGCAGTATTTT
TRBD1 | TRBJ2-1 | few | TRBV11-2 | CASSQDRNYNEQFF | TGTGCCAGCAGCCAGGACAGGAACTACAATGAGCAGTTCTTC
TRBD1 | TRBJ1-5 | NA | TRBV7-2 | CASSLETGGWQPQHF | TGTGCCAGCAGCTTAGAGACAGGGGGTTGGCAGCCCCAGCATTTT
TRBD2 | TRBJ2-7 | few | TRBV20-1 | CSSSGRGTYEQYF | TGCAGTTCCTCAGGGCGGGGGACCTACGAGCAGTACTTC
TRBD2 | TRBJ2-7 | few | TRBV20-1 | CSASLAGGPHEQYF | TGCAGTGCTAGCCTAGCGGGAGGGCCCCACGAGCAGTACTTC
NA | TRBJ2-7 | NA | TRBV18 | CASSPTVYEQYF | TGTGCCAGCTCACCGACGGTCTACGAGCAGTACTTC
NA | TRBJ1-1 | few | TRBV19 | CASSDRQENTEAFF | TGTGCCAGTAGTGACAGACAGGAGAACACTGAAGCTTTCTTT
TRBD2 | TRBJ2-1 | NA | TRBV14 | CASSQDLPSGAYDEQFF | TGTGCCAGCAGCCAAGATTTGCCTAGCGGGGCCTACGATGAGCAGTTCTTC
TRBD1 | TRBJ2-1 | few | TRBV4-1 | CASSLWDRGYDEQFF | TGCGCCAGCAGCCTTTGGGACAGGGGTTACGATGAGCAGTTCTTC
NA | TRBJ2-7 | few | TRBV21-1 | CASTVGAGEDEQYF | TGTGCCAGCACAGTAGGGGCAGGGGAGGACGAGCAGTACTTC